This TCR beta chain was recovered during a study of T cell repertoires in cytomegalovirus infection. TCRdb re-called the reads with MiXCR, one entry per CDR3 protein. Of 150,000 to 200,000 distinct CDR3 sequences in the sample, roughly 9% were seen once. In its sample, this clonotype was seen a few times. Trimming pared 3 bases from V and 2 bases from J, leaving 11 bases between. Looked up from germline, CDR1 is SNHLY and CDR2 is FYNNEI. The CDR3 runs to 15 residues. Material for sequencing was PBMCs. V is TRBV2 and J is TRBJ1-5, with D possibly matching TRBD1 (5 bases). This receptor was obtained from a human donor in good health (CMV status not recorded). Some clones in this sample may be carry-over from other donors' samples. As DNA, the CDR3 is TGTGCCAGCAGTGAGCAGACAGTCGGCAATCAGCCCCAGCATTTT. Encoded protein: CASSEQTVGNQPQHF.